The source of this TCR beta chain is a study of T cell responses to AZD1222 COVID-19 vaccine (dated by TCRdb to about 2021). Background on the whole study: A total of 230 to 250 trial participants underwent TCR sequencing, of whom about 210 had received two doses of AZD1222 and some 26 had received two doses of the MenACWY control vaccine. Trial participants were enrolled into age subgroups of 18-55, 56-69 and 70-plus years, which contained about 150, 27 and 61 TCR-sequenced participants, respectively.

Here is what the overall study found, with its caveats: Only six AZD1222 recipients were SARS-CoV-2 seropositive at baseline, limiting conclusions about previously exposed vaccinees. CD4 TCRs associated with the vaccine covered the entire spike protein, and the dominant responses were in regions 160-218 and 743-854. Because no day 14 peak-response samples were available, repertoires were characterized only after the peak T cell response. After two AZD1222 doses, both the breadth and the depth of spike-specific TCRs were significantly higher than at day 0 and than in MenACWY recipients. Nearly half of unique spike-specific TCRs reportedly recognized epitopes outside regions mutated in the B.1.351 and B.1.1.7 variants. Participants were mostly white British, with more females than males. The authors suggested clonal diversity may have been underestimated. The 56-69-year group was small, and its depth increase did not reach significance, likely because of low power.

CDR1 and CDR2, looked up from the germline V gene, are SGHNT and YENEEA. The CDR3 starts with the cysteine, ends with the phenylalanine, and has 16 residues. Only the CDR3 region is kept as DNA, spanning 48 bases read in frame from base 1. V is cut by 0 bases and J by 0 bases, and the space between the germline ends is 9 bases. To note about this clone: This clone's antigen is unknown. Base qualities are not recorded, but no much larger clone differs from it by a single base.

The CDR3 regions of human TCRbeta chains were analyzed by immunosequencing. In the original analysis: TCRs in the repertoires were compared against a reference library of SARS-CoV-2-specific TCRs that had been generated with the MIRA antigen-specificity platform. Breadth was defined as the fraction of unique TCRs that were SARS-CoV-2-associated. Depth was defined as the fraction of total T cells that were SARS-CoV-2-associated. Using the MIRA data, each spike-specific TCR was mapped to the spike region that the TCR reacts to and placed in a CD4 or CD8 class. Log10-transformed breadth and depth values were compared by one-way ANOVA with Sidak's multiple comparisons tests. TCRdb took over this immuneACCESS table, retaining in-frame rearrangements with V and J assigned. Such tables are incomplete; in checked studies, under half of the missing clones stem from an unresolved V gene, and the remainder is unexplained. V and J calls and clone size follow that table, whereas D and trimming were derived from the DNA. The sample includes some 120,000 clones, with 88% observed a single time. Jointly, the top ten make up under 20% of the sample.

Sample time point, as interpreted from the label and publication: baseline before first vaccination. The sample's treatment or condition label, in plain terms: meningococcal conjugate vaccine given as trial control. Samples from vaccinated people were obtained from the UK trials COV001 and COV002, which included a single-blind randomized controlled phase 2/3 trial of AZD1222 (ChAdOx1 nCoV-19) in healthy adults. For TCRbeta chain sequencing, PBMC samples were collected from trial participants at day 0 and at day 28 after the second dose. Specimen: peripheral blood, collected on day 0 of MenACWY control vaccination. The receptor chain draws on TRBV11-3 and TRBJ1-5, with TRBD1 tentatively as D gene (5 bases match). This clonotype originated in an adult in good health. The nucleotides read TGTGCCAGCAGCTTAGATGACAGAAATAGCAATCAGCCCCAGCATTTT. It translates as CASSLDDRNSNQPQHF.